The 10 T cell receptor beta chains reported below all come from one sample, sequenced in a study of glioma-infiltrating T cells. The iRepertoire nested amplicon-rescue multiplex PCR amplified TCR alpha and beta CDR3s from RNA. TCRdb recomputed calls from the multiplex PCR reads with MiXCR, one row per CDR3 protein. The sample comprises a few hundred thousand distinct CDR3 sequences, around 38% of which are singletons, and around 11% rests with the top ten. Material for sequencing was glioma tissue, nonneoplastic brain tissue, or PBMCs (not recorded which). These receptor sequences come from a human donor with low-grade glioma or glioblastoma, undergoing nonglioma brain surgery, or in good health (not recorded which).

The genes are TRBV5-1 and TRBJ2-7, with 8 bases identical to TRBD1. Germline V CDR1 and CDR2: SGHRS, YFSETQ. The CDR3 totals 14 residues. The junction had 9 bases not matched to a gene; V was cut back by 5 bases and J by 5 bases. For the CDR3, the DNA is TGCGCCAGCAGAGTTGGAACGGACAGGGACGAGCAGTACTTC. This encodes CASRVGTDRDEQYF.

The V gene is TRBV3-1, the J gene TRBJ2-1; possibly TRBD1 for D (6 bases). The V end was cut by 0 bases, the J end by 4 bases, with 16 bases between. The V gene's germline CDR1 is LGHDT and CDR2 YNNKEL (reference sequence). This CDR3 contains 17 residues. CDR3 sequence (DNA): TGTGCCAGCAGCCAAGACCCCGGGACATACAGATACAATGAGCAGTTCTTC. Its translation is CASSQDPGTYRYNEQFF.

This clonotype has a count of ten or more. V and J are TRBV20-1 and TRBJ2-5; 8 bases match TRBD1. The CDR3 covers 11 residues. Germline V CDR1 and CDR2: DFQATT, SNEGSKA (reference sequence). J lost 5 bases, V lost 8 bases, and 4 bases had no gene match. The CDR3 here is CSTYRGETQYF. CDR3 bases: TGCAGTACATACAGGGGGGAGACCCAGTACTTC.

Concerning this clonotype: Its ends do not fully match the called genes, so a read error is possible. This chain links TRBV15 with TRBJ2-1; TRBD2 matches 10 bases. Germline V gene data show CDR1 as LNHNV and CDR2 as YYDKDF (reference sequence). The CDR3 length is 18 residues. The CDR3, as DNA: TGTGCCACCAGCAGAGGTGATGACCTAGCGGGGGTCTCGGATGAGCAGTCCTTC. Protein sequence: CATSRGDDLAGVSDEQSF.

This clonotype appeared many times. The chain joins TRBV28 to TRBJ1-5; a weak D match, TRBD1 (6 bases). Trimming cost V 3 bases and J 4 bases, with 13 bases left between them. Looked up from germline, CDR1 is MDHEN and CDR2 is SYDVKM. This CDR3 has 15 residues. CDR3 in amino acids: CASSFSDRTNQPQHF. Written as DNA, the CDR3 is TGTGCCAGCAGTTTCTCAGACAGGACGAATCAGCCCCAGCATTTT.

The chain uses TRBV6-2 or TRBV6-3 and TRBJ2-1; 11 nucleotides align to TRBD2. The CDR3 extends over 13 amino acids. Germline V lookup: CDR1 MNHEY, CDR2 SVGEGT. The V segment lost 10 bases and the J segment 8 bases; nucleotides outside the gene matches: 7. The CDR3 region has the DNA TGTGCCATCAGGACTAGCGGGTTTTATGAGCAGTTCTTC. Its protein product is CAIRTSGFYEQFF.

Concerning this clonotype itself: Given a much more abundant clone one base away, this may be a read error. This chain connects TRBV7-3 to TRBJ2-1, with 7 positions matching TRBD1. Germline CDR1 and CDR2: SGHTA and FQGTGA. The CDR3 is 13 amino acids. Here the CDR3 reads CACSVTGEGEQFF. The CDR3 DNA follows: TGTGCCTGCAGCGTAACAGGGGAAGGCGAGCAGTTCTTC.

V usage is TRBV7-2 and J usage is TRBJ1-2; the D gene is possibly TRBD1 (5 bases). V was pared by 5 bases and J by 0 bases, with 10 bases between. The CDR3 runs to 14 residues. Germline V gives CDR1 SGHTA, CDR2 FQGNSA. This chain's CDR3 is CASSPGHTNYGYTF. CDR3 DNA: TGTGCCAGCAGCCCAGGACACACTAACTATGGCTACACCTTC.

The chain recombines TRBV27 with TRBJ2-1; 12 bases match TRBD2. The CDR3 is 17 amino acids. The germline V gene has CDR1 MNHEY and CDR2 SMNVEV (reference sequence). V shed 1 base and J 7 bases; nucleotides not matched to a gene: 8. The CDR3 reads CASSLWSSGRARNEQFF. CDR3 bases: TGTGCCAGCAGTTTATGGTCTAGCGGGAGGGCCCGGAATGAGCAGTTCTTC.

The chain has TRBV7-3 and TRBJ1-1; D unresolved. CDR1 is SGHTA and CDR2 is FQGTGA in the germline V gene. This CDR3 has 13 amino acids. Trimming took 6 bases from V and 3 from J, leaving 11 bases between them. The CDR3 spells CASRSQWDTEAFF. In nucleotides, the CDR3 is TGTGCCAGCAGGTCCCAATGGGACACTGAAGCTTTCTTT. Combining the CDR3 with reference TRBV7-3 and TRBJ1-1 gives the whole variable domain GAGVSQTPSNKVTEKGKYVELRCDPISGHTALYWYRQSLGQGPEFLIYFQGTGAADDSGLPNDRFFAVRPEGSVSTLKIQRTERGDSAVYLCASRSQWDTEAFFGQGTRLTVV.